The clone carrying this T cell receptor beta chain was seen a single time. This sample stems from a study of blood T cell repertoires in COVID-19. Generated by immunoSEQ multiplex PCR, the TCRdb table keeps only in-frame clones and is missing some. Seen here are about 190,000 clones, 84% observed once, and the top ten hold under 4%. In germline, CDR1 is SEHNR, CDR2 FQNEAQ (reference sequence). V gave up 5 bases and J gave up 6 bases, with 5 bases separating them. The CDR3 consists of 12 residues. This sequence was found in a woman aged 25 to 39 who had recovered from COVID-19. What was sequenced was PBMCs or T cells enriched from blood (not recorded which). This rearrangement joins TRBV7-9 to TRBJ1-6; D unresolved. CDR3 sequence reads: CASSPVNSPLHF. CDR3 bases: TGTGCCAGCAGCCCCGTTAATTCACCCCTCCACTTT.